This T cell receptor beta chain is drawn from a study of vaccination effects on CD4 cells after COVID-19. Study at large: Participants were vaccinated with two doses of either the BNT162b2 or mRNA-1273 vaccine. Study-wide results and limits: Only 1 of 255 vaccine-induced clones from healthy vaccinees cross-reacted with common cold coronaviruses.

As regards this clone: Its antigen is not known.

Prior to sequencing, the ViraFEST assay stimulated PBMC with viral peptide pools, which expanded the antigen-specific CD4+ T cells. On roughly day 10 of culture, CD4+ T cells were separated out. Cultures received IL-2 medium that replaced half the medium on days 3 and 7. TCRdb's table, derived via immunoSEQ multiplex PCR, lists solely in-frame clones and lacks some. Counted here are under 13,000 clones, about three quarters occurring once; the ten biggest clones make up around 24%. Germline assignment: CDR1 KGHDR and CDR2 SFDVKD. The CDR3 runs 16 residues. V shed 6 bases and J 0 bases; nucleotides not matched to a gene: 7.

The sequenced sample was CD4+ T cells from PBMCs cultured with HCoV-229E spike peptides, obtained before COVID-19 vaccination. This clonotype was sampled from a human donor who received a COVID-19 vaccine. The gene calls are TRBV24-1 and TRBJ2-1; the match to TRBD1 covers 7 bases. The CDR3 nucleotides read TGTGCCACCAGTTCCCGACAGGGTCCCTCCTACAATGAGCAGTTCTTC. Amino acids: CATSSRQGPSYNEQFF.